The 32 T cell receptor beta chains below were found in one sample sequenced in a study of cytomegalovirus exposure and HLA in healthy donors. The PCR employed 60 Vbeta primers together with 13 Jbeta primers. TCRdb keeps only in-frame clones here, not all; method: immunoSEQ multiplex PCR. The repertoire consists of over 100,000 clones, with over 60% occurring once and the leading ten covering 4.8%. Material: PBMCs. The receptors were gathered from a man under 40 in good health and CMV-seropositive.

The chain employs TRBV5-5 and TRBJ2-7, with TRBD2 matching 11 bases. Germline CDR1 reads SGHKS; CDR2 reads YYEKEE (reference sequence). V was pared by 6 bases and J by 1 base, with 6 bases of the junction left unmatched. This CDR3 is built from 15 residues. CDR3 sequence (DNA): TGTGCCAGCACCCTGGGACTAGCGGTTTCCTACGAGCAGTACTTC. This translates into CASTLGLAVSYEQYF.

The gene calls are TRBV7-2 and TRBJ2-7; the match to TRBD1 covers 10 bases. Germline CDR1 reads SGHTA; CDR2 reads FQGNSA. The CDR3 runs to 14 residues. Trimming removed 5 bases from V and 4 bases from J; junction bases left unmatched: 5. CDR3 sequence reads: CASSPGQGLYEQYF. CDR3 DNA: TGTGCCAGCAGCCCGGGACAGGGGTTATACGAGCAGTACTTC.

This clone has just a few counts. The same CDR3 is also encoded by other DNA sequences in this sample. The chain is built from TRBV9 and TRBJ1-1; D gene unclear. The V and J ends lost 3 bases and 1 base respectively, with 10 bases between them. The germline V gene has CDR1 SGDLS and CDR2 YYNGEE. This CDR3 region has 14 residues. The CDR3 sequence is CASSAGLQNTEAFF. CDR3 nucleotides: TGTGCCAGCAGCGCTGGACTGCAGAACACTGAAGCTTTCTTT.

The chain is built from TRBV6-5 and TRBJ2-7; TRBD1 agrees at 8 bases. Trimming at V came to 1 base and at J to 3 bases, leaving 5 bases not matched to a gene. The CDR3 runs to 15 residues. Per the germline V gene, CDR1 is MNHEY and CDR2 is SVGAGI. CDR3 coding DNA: TGTGCCAGCAGTTACTTCCGGGACAGGATCTACGAGCAGTACTTC. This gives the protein CASSYFRDRIYEQYF.

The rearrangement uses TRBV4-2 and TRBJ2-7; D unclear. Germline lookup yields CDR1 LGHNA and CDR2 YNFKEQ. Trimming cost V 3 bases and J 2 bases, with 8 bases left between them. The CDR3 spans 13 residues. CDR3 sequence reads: CASSQRIAYEQYF. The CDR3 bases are TGTGCCAGCAGCCAGCGGATCGCCTACGAGCAGTACTTC.

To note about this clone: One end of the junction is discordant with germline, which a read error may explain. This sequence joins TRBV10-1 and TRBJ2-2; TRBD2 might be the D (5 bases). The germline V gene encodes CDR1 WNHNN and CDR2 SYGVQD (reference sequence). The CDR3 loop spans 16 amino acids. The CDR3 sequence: CASDQFQNPSTGELFF. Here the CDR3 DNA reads TGCGCCAGCGATCAATTTCAGAACCCGAGCACCGGGGAACTGTTTTTT.

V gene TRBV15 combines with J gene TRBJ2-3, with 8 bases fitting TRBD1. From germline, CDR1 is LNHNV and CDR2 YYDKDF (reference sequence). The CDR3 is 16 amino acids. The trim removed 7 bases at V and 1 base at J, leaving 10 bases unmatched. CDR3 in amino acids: CATKVVGQDRTDTQYF. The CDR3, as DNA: TGTGCCACCAAAGTGGTGGGACAGGATCGCACAGATACGCAGTATTTT.

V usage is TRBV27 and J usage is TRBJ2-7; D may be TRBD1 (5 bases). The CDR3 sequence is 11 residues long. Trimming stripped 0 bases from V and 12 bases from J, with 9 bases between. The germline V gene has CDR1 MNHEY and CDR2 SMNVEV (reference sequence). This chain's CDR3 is CASSLSRVLYF. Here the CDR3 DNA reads TGTGCCAGCAGTTTATCCAGGGTACTGTACTTC.

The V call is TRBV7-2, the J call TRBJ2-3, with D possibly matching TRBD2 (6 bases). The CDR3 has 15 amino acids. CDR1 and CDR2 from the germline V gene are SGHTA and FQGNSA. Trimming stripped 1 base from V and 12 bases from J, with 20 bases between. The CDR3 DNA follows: TGTGCCAGCAGCTTAGACGGGGGAGCAGCCCTCCCACAGTATTTT. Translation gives CASSLDGGAALPQYF.

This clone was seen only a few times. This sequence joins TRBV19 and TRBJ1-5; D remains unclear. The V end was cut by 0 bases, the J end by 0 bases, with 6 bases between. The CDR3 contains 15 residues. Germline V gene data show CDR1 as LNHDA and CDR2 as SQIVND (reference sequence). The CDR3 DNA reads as TGTGCCAGTAGTATAGATGGAGGTAGCAATCAGCCCCAGCATTTT. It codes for CASSIDGGSNQPQHF.

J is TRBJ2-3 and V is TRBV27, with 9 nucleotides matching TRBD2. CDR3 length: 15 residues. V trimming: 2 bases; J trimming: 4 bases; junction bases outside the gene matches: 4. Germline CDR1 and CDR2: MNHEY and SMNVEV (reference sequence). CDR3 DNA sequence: TGTGCCAGCAGTTTAACTAGCGGGCCCCCAGATACGCAGTATTTT. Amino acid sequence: CASSLTSGPPDTQYF.

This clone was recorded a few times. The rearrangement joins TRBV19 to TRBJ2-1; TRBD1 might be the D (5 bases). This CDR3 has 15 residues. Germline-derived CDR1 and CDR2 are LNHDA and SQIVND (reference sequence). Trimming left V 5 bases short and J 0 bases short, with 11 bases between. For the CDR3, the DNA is TGTGCCAGTAGTTTGCAGGGCAGCTCCTACAATGAGCAGTTCTTC. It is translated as CASSLQGSSYNEQFF.

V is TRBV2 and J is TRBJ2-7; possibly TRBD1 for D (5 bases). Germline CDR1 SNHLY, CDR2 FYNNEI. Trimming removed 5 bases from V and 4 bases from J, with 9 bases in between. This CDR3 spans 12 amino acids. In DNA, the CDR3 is TGTGCCAGCAGTCAGGGTGGGTACGAGCAGTACTTC. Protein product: CASSQGGYEQYF.

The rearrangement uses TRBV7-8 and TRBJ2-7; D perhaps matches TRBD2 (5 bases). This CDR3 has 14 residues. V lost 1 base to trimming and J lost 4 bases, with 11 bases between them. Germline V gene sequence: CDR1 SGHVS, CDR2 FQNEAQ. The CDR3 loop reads CASSLGNSGYEQYF. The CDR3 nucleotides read TGTGCCAGCAGCTTAGGGAACTCGGGGTACGAGCAGTACTTC.

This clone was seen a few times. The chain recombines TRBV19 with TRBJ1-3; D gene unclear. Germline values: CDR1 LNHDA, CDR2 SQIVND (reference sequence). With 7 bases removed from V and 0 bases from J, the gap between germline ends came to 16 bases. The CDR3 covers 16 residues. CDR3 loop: CASTAGSPTSGNTIYF. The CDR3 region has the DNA TGTGCCAGTACCGCCGGGAGCCCGACCTCTGGAAACACCATATATTTT.

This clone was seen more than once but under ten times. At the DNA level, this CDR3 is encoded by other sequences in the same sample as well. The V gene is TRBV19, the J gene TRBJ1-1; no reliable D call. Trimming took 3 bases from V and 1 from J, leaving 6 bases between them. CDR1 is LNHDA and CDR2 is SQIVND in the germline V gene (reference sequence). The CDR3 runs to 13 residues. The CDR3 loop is CASSIRGNTEAFF. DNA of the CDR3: TGTGCCAGTAGTATCCGGGGGAACACTGAAGCTTTCTTT.

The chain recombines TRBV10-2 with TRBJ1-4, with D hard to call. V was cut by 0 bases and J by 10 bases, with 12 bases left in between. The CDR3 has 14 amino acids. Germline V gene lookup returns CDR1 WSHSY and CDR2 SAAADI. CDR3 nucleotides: TGCGCCAGCAGTGAGTCGGAGGGCTCGGGAAAACTGTTTTTT. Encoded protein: CASSESEGSGKLFF.

CDR3 bases: TGCAGCGTTGAAGGTCCGGGACAGGGCTACGAGCAGTACTTC. Residues: CSVEGPGQGYEQYF. The chain couples TRBV29-1 to TRBJ2-7; TRBD1 matches at 9 bases. CDR1 and CDR2 (germline): SQVTM, ANQGSEA. There are 14 residues in the CDR3. The V and J ends lost 1 base and 3 bases, in that order; junction bases with no gene match: 4.

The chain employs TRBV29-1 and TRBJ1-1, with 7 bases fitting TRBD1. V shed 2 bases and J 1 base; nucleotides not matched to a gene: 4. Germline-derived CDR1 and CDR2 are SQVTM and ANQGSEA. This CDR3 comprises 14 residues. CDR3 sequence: CSVEKGARNTEAFF. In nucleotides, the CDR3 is TGCAGCGTTGAAAAGGGGGCGCGGAACACTGAAGCTTTCTTT.

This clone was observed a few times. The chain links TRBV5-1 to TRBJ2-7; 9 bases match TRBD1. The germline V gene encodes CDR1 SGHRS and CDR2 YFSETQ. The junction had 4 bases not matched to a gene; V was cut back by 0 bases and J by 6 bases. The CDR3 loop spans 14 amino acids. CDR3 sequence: CASSLEGQGTEQYF. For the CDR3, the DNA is TGCGCCAGCAGCTTGGAGGGACAGGGAACCGAGCAGTACTTC.

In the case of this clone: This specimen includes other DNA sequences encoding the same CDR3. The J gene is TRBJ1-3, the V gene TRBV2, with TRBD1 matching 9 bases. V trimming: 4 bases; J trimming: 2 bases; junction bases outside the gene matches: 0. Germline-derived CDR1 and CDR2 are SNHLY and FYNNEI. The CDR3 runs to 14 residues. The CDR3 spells CASSGQGAGNTIYF. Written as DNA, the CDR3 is TGTGCCAGCAGTGGACAGGGGGCTGGAAACACCATATATTTT.

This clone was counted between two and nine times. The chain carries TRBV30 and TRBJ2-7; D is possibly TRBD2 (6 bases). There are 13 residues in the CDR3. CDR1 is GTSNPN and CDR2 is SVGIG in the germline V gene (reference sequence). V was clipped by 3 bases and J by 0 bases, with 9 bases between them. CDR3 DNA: TGTGCCTGGAGACGGGGGAGCTCCTACGAGCAGTACTTC. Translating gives CAWRRGSSYEQYF.

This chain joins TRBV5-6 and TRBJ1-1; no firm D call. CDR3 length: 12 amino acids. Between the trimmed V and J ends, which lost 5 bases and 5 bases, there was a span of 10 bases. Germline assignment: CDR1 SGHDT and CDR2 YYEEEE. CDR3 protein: CASRLTSTEAFF. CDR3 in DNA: TGTGCCAGCAGATTGACATCGACTGAAGCTTTCTTT.

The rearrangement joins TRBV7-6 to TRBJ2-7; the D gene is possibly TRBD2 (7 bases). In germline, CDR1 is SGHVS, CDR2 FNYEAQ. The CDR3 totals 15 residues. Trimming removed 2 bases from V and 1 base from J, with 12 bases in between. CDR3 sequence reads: CASSLLAGASYEQYF. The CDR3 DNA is TGTGCCAGCAGCTTACTCGCGGGGGCTTCCTACGAGCAGTACTTC.

The CDR3 region is CASSWGTGTGNTIYF. The CDR3 DNA follows: TGCGCCAGCAGCTGGGGGACAGGTACTGGAAACACCATATATTTT. V and J are TRBV5-1 and TRBJ1-3; TRBD1 matches at 8 bases. Germline CDR1 is SGHRS and CDR2 is YFSETQ. CDR3 length: 15 residues. V was clipped by 3 bases and J by 2 bases; unmatched bases: 4.

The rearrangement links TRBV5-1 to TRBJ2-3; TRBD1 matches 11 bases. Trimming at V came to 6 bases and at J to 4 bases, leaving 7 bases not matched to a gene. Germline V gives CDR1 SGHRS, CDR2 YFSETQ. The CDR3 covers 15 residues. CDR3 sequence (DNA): TGCGCCAGCAATCGGGGACAGGGGGACGCAGATACGCAGTATTTT. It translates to CASNRGQGDADTQYF.

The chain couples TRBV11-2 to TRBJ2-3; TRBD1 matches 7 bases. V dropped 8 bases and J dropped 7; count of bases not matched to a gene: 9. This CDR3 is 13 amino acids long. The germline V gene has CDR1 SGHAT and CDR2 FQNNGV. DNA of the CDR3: TGTGCCAGCTCCGTCGACAGGGAAAATACGCAGTATTTT. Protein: CASSVDRENTQYF.

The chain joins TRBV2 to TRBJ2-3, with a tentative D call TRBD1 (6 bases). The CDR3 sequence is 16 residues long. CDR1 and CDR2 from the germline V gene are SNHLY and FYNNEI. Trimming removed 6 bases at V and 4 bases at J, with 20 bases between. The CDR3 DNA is TGTGCCAGCAGGGATACCATACAGGGTTCGGCAGATACGCAGTATTTT. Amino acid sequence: CASRDTIQGSADTQYF.

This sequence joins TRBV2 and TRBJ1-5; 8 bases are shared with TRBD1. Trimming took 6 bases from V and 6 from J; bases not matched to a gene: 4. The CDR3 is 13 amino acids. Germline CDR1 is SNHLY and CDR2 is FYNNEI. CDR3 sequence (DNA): TGTGCCAGCAGGGGGACAGGTTTTCAGCCCCAGCATTTT. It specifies CASRGTGFQPQHF. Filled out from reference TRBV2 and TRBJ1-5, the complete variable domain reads EPEVTQTPSHQVTQMGQEVILRCVPISNHLYFYWYRQILGQKVEFLVSFYNNEISEKSEIFDDQFSVERPDGSNFTLKIRSTKLEDSAMYFCASRGTGFQPQHFGDGTRLSIL.

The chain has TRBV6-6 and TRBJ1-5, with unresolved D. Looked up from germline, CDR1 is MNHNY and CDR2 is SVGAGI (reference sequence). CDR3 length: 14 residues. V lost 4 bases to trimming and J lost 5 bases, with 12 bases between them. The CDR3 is CASSLRRGDQPQHF. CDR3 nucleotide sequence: TGTGCCAGCAGTTTGCGACGGGGAGATCAGCCCCAGCATTTT.

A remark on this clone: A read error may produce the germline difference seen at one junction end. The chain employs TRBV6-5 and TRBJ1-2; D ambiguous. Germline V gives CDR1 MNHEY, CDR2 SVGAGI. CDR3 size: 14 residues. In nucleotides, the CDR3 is TGTGCCAGCAGTTACGTCCCGCGGAACTATGGCTACCCCTTC. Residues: CASSYVPRNYGYPF.

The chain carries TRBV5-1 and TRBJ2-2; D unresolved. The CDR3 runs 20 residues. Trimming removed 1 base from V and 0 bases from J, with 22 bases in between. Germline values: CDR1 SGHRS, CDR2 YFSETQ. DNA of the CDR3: TGCGCCAGCAGCTTGCCCCCTCCTGAAAAAGCCAGGTCGAACACCGGGGAGCTGTTTTTT. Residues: CASSLPPPEKARSNTGELFF.